These 25 T cell receptor beta chains were sequenced from one sample in a study of T cells in Graves' hyperthyroidism and ophthalmopathy. Amplified TCR beta CDR3 regions came from RNA transcripts. With the HTBI primer set, the TCR CDR3 went through a first round of RT-PCR. TCRdb re-derived calls from the multiplex PCR reads in MiXCR, one entry per CDR3 protein. There are 400,000 to 550,000 distinct CDR3 sequences in the sample; less than 25% occur only once, and roughly 10% lies in the top ten. Sequencing was done on a sample of blood. The receptors originated from a woman in her 30s with Graves' ophthalmopathy.

V gene TRBV2 combines with J gene TRBJ2-7; 7 bases agree with TRBD1. CDR1 is SNHLY, CDR2 FYNNEI, per germline. The CDR3 consists of 14 residues. V gave up 6 bases and J gave up 1 base; unmatched junction bases: 6. The CDR3 protein is CASRKDRRSYEQYF. In nucleotides, the CDR3 is TGTGCCAGCAGAAAGGACAGGCGATCCTACGAGCAGTACTTC.

The gene calls are TRBV28 and TRBJ2-5; 8 bases align to TRBD1. J lost 2 bases, V lost 3 bases, and 5 bases had no gene match. Germline assignment: CDR1 MDHEN and CDR2 SYDVKM. The CDR3 runs 15 residues. In DNA form, the CDR3 reads TGTGCCAGCAGTTTGACAGGGGACAGTCAAGAGACCCAGTACTTC. It is translated as CASSLTGDSQETQYF.

Ten or more counts support this clonotype. The genes are TRBV24-1 and TRBJ2-5; D is perhaps TRBD2 (6 bases). The CDR3 sequence is 15 residues long. V shed 8 bases and J shed 2 bases, with 17 bases lying between them. Germline assignment: CDR1 KGHDR and CDR2 SFDVKD. The CDR3 nucleotides are TGTGCCACCACTCGGAGGGGACCCTTACAAGAGACCCAGTACTTC. Its protein product is CATTRRGPLQETQYF.

The chain couples TRBV6-1 to TRBJ1-1; D may be TRBD1 (6 bases). Trimming stripped 2 bases from V and 0 bases from J, with 13 bases between. Germline CDR1 is MNHNS and CDR2 is SASEGT. The length of the CDR3 is 16 residues. CDR3 residues: CASSELQGSVNTEAFF. CDR3 coding DNA: TGTGCCAGCAGTGAACTACAGGGATCAGTGAACACTGAAGCTTTCTTT.

This clonotype was picked up a small number of times. The chain combines TRBV19 with TRBJ1-1; no clear D gene. V lost 1 base and J 4 bases, leaving 7 bases between the germline ends. The CDR3 runs 13 residues. Germline V lookup: CDR1 LNHDA, CDR2 SQIVND (reference sequence). DNA of the CDR3: TGTGCCAGTAGTATAGGATGGCCCACTGAAGCTTTCTTT. This encodes CASSIGWPTEAFF.

This clonotype was seen at least ten times. CDR3 loop: CASSLPLPPAGVQETQYF. CDR3 in DNA: TGTGCCAGCAGCTTACCTCTACCCCCAGCGGGTGTCCAAGAGACCCAGTACTTC. The chain employs TRBV11-2 and TRBJ2-5, with D possibly matching TRBD2 (6 bases). The V and J ends lost 2 bases and 1 base respectively, with 20 bases between them. The CDR3 is made up of 18 amino acids. Germline CDR1 and CDR2: SGHAT and FQNNGV. The whole variable domain, filled in from reference TRBV11-2 and TRBJ2-5, reads EAGVAQSPRYKIIEKRQSVAFWCNPISGHATLYWYQQILGQGPKLLIQFQNNGVVDDSQLPKDRFSAERLKGVDSTLKIQPAKLEDSAVYLCASSLPLPPAGVQETQYFGPGTRLLVL.

This clonotype was recorded a few times. The V gene is TRBV6-1, the J gene TRBJ2-7; D is perhaps TRBD2 (5 bases). Trimming cost V 5 bases and J 6 bases, with 20 bases left between them. The CDR3 covers 15 residues. The germline V gene encodes CDR1 MNHNS and CDR2 SASEGT. CDR3 sequence: CASSTAGPPRAEQYF. The CDR3 DNA follows: TGTGCCAGCAGTACGGCGGGCCCCCCTCGCGCCGAGCAGTACTTC.

This clonotype was seen many times. The chain joins TRBV12-3 or TRBV12-4 to TRBJ1-5; 7 nucleotides agree with TRBD1. This CDR3 spans 13 amino acids. Trimming took 4 bases from V and 5 from J; bases not matched to a gene: 2. In DNA form, the CDR3 reads TGTGCCAGCAGTTCGGGACAGTATCAGCCCCAGCATTTT. Encoded protein: CASSSGQYQPQHF.

This clonotype was seen a single time. The chain couples TRBV27 to TRBJ1-5; D remains unclear. Looked up from germline, CDR1 is MNHEY and CDR2 is SMNVEV (reference sequence). CDR3 length equals 14 residues. The V end was cut by 10 bases, the J end by 0 bases, with 13 bases between. The DNA for the CDR3 is TGTGCCATCTCCATCCGGGTTAGCAATCAGCCCCAGCATTTT. Translating it yields CAISIRVSNQPQHF.

This clonotype was observed many times. The chain has TRBV6-2 or TRBV6-3 and TRBJ2-5, with 8 bases aligning to TRBD1. Germline assignment: CDR1 MNHEY and CDR2 SVGEGT. J was trimmed by 4 bases and V by 4 bases; bases with no gene match: 5. The CDR3 runs to 14 residues. The CDR3: CASSFADRAETQYF. CDR3 DNA sequence: TGTGCCAGCAGTTTCGCGGACAGGGCAGAGACCCAGTACTTC.

This clonotype was observed many times. V usage is TRBV12-3 or TRBV12-4 and J usage is TRBJ1-5; the D is unclear. The CDR3 runs to 15 residues. Trimming cost V 2 bases and J 1 base, with 9 bases left between them. CDR3 in amino acids: CASSLLGSSNQPQHF. The CDR3 DNA reads TGTGCCAGCAGTTTACTGGGATCGAGCAATCAGCCCCAGCATTTT.

This clonotype has at least ten counts. This chain connects TRBV6-5 to TRBJ1-6; D is unresolved. V lost 0 bases and J 10 bases, leaving 16 bases between the germline ends. The CDR3 covers 16 residues. Germline lookup yields CDR1 MNHEY and CDR2 SVGAGI. The chain's CDR3 is CASSYSGLVGQSPLHF. CDR3 nucleotide sequence: TGTGCCAGCAGTTACTCAGGGTTAGTCGGTCAGTCACCCCTCCACTTT.

CDR3 protein: CASSQDEGGITEAFF. In nucleotides, the CDR3 is TGTGCCAGCAGCCAAGATGAGGGTGGGATCACTGAAGCTTTCTTT. The chain joins TRBV4-2 to TRBJ1-1; D gene uncertain. Germline V CDR1 and CDR2: LGHNA, YNFKEQ. This CDR3 contains 15 residues. Trimming took 0 bases from V and 4 from J, leaving 12 bases between them.

This clonotype has at least ten counts. The chain carries TRBV7-3 and TRBJ1-2, with 7 bases identical to TRBD1. V was clipped by 3 bases and J by 4 bases; unmatched bases: 8. The CDR3 is 15 amino acids. Germline CDR1 reads SGHTA; CDR2 reads FQGTGA. In DNA form, the CDR3 reads TGTGCCAGCAGCTTGGGGCCCGGACAGGCCTATGGCTACACCTTC. Encoded protein: CASSLGPGQAYGYTF.

The chain is built from TRBV3-1 and TRBJ2-3, with 7 nucleotides matching TRBD2. V lost 0 bases and J lost 6; bases outside the gene matches: 6. The CDR3 has 15 amino acids. Germline loops: CDR1 LGHDT, CDR2 YNNKEL (reference sequence). The CDR3 here is CASSQETSNFDTQYF. The CDR3 region has the DNA TGTGCCAGCAGCCAAGAGACTAGCAATTTTGATACGCAGTATTTT.

This clonotype was recorded many times. The gene calls are TRBV30 and TRBJ2-7; no definite D call. CDR3 length equals 13 residues. The germline V and J ends were trimmed by 5 bases and 5 bases, with 16 bases remaining between them. From germline, CDR1 is GTSNPN and CDR2 SVGIG (reference sequence). CDR3: CAWEIGSSNEQYF. The CDR3 DNA reads TGTGCCTGGGAAATCGGTAGTTCCAACGAGCAGTACTTC.

The chain employs TRBV7-2 and TRBJ2-5; no definite D call. Germline V gene sequence: CDR1 SGHTA, CDR2 FQGNSA. This CDR3 region has 17 residues. Trimming cost V 1 base and J 3 bases, with 18 bases left between them. The CDR3 spells CASSLVVNRATKETQYF. The DNA of the CDR3 is TGTGCCAGCAGCTTAGTGGTAAATAGGGCCACAAAAGAGACCCAGTACTTC.

This clonotype was seen many times. The gene calls are TRBV7-3 and TRBJ2-7, with 10 bases identical to TRBD2. Germline V gene sequence: CDR1 SGHTA, CDR2 FQGTGA. After removal of 5 bases from V and 1 base from J, the junction contained 5 bases not matched to a gene. This CDR3 comprises 15 residues. CDR3 amino acids: CASSLLAGESYEQYF. CDR3 nucleotide sequence: TGTGCCAGCAGCCTGCTAGCGGGGGAATCCTACGAGCAGTACTTC.

This clonotype was seen a few times. The chain carries TRBV27 and TRBJ1-1; D not resolved. V shed 0 bases and J shed 0 bases, with 11 bases lying between them. The CDR3 length is 16 residues. The germline V gene encodes CDR1 MNHEY and CDR2 SMNVEV (reference sequence). This CDR3 reads CASSLSRRLMNTEAFF. The CDR3 region has the DNA TGTGCCAGCAGTTTATCGAGAAGGTTAATGAACACTGAAGCTTTCTTT.

This clonotype has a count of ten or more. In DNA form, the CDR3 reads TGTGCCAGCAGTTACTCAGGGCCCGCGAAGAATTTCTACGAGCAGTACTTC. Its protein is CASSYSGPAKNFYEQYF. This chain links TRBV6-2 or TRBV6-3 with TRBJ2-7, with D hard to call. Germline assignment: CDR1 MNHEY and CDR2 SVGEGT. V lost 0 bases to trimming and J lost 3 bases, with 18 bases between them. CDR3 length: 17 residues.

Comments on this clonotype: The junction does not match germline at one end; this may be a read error. This sequence joins TRBV7-6 and TRBJ2-7, with 8 bases that match TRBD1. CDR3 size: 14 residues. Germline V gene sequence: CDR1 SGHVS, CDR2 FNYEAQ. The CDR3 here is CASSQRDRNYGQYF. The CDR3 DNA is TGTGCCAGCAGCCAGAGGGACAGGAACTACGGGCAGTACTTC.

This clonotype has just a few counts. J is TRBJ2-2 and V is TRBV28; tentative D call: TRBD1 (6 bases). The CDR3 sequence is 14 residues long. V was trimmed by 7 bases and J by 1 base, leaving 10 bases between them. The germline V gene has CDR1 MDHEN and CDR2 SYDVKM. The CDR3 DNA sequence: TGTGCCAGCAAACAGGGATGGAACACCGGGGAGCTGTTTTTT. This codes for CASKQGWNTGELFF.

The table lists this clonotype with many counts. CDR3 nucleotide sequence: TGTGCCAGCAGCTTAATGGGGCAGGGAAGCCAAGCTTTCTTT. Translation gives CASSLMGQGSQAFF. J is TRBJ1-1 and V is TRBV11-2; TRBD1 might be the D (5 bases). V lost 2 bases, J lost 9 bases, and 16 bases lay in between. This CDR3 has 14 amino acids. Germline assignment: CDR1 SGHAT and CDR2 FQNNGV.

This clonotype was detected a few times. Sequence at one end of the junction differs from germline and may be a read error. This chain links TRBV10-3 with TRBJ1-2, with 11 bases matching TRBD1. The V gene's germline CDR1 is ENHRY and CDR2 SYGVKD. The length of the CDR3 is 15 residues. The CDR3 loop is CAIRPGQGVDYDYTF. The CDR3 DNA reads as TGTGCCATCAGACCGGGACAGGGGGTGGACTATGACTACACCTTC.

This clonotype appeared many times. This chain connects TRBV6-4 to TRBJ2-7; D unresolved. The V and J ends lost 6 bases and 0 bases respectively, with 12 bases between them. The CDR3 runs to 14 residues. Germline CDR1 and CDR2: MRHNA and SNTAGT. The DNA of the CDR3 is TGTGCCAGCAGATTGACGGCGAGCTCCTACGAGCAGTACTTC. This codes for CASRLTASSYEQYF.